This TCR beta chain was profiled in a study of blood T cell repertoires in COVID-19. Whole-study context: Samples representing acute and convalescent COVID-19 were sourced from the United States, Italy and Spain. The analysed material was cDNA or gDNA that came from T cells, B-cell-depleted T cells, or PBMCs.

People in the exposed group encountered a COVID-19 case within 2 weeks before entering the study. As processed by the authors: Nucleated cell counts were estimated from reference gene primer amplification. Profiled with immunoSEQ multiplex PCR; TCRdb holds only in-frame clones, not every one. That table gives V, J and clone size, and the DNA gave D and trimming. Among 250,000 or so clones listed, around four fifths were seen once. The CDR3 loop spans 16 amino acids. The V and J ends lost 4 bases and 6 bases, in that order; junction bases with no gene match: 8. The germline V gene has CDR1 MDHEN and CDR2 SYDVKM.

The sample consisted of PBMCs or T cells enriched from blood (not recorded which). The chain is built from TRBV28 and TRBJ1-6; TRBD1 aligns across 8 bases. The TCR was taken from a woman aged 40 to 55 who had been exposed to COVID-19. The CDR3 region has the DNA TGTGCCAGCAGTTCCCTGAGGACAGGGATTAATTCACCCCTCCACTTT. Encoded protein: CASSSLRTGINSPLHF.